The 12 T cell receptor beta chains below all came from one sample that was sequenced in a study of tumor-infiltrating lymphocytes in primary liver carcinoma. From roughly 0.55 ug of total RNA, TCR beta-specific cDNA was reverse-transcribed using a constant-region primer. Nested multiplex PCR, run for three rounds with slightly modified ARM-PCR, yielded TCR beta libraries. The first two PCR rounds, approximately 10 cycles each, used TRBV1-TRBV30 forward primers and a C-beta reverse primer. TCRdb re-called the multiplex PCR reads with MiXCR, one entry per CDR3 protein. The sample has 84,000 or so distinct CDR3 sequences, over 60% seen once. Between 20 and 30 mg of unsorted bulk tissue served as the source from which RNA and DNA were co-extracted. The sequenced material came from liver tumor tissue from sampling region 1. Subset indicated: tumor region T1, superior pole. Receptor source: a man aged 40-55 years with primary liver carcinoma and hepatitis B virus infection.

As for this clonotype: One end of the junction varies from germline; a read error may be responsible. The chain uses TRBV6-6 and TRBJ1-4; D possibly corresponds to TRBD1 (6 bases). The CDR3 totals 14 residues. Per germline, CDR1 MNHNY and CDR2 SVGAGI (reference sequence). The CDR3 loop is CACTFSQGIEKLFF. The CDR3 region has the DNA TGTGCCTGCACCTTTTCACAGGGAATTGAAAAGCTGTTTTTT.

With respect to this clonotype: It is unclear where the CDR3 begins or ends on the DNA, so no DNA is shown, and the CDR3 is as TCRdb lists it. The chain combines TRBV7-9 with TRBJ2-1; the D call TRBD2 from the table was never checked on the DNA. The length of the CDR3 is 14 amino acids, counting both ends. The germline V gene has CDR1 SEHNR and CDR2 FQNEAQ (reference sequence). The CDR3 spells CASSFAGGSSEEFF.

This clonotype is large (0.1 to 1%) in the sample. The chain links TRBV11-2 to TRBJ2-3; TRBD2 aligns across 9 bases. This CDR3 comprises 16 residues. The trim removed 5 bases at V and 0 bases at J, leaving 6 bases unmatched. Germline CDR1 and CDR2: SGHAT and FQNNGV. In DNA, the CDR3 is TGTGCCAGCAGCCCCCCGACTAGCGGCAGCACAGATACGCAGTATTTT. It codes for CASSPPTSGSTDTQYF. The entire variable domain, with the rest obtained from reference TRBV11-2 and TRBJ2-3, is as follows: EAGVAQSPRYKIIEKRQSVAFWCNPISGHATLYWYQQILGQGPKLLIQFQNNGVVDDSQLPKDRFSAERLKGVDSTLKIQPAKLEDSAVYLCASSPPTSGSTDTQYFGPGTRLTVL.

The rearrangement joins TRBV11-2 to TRBJ2-3; D call uncertain. Germline CDR1 reads SGHAT; CDR2 reads FQNNGV. The CDR3 extends over 14 amino acids. CDR3 bases: TGTGGAAGCAGCTCGACACACTACACGGATACGCAGTATTTT. Translating gives CGSSSTHYTDTQYF.

This clonotype was detected only a few times. The V gene is TRBV21-1, the J gene TRBJ2-7; the table calls TRBD1, which could not be checked here. TRBV21-1 is listed as a pseudogene. CDR3 length: 19 amino acids. This CDR3 is CASSTEGDRGLPGGYEQYF. CDR3 coding DNA: TGTGCCAGCAGCACTGAGGGAGACAGGGGGCTACCCGGGGGCTACGAGCAGTACTTC.

Remarks on this clonotype: One junction end does not reproduce the germline sequence, and a read error may be involved. The chain uses TRBV7-9 and TRBJ1-1, with TRBD1 matching 9 bases. The CDR3 contains 14 residues. Germline lookup yields CDR1 SEHNR and CDR2 FQNEAQ (reference sequence). CDR3 coding DNA: TGTGCCAGCAGTTTCGGACAGGGGAACGCTGAAGCTTTCTTT. It is translated as CASSFGQGNAEAFF.

This clonotype is judged medium-sized. V usage is TRBV7-9 and J usage is TRBJ2-3; tentatively, D is TRBD2 (6 bases). Germline V gene sequence: CDR1 SEHNR, CDR2 FQNEAQ (reference sequence). CDR3 length: 15 residues. V was clipped by 4 bases and J by 2 bases, with 13 bases between them. The CDR3 DNA sequence: TGTGCCAGCAGCTGGAGGGACGGATACACAGATACGCAGTATTTT. Translation: CASSWRDGYTDTQYF. Looking up the rest from reference TRBV7-9 and TRBJ2-3 gives the full variable domain: DTGVSQNPRHKITKRGQNVTFRCDPISEHNRLYWYRQTLGQGPEFLTYFQNEAQLEKSRLLSDRFSAERPKGSFSTLEIQRTEQGDSAMYLCASSWRDGYTDTQYFGPGTRLTVL.

Concerning this clonotype itself: One end of the junction does not line up with germline, which may come from a read error. V usage is TRBV6-5 and J usage is TRBJ2-7; weak D call: TRBD1 (6 bases). Germline V gene lookup returns CDR1 MNHEY and CDR2 SVGAGI. This CDR3 comprises 16 residues. CDR3 coding DNA: TGTACCAGCAGTTACTCTAGGGACATGGGCCTAGGGGAGCAGTACTTC. It is translated as CTSSYSRDMGLGEQYF.

This clonotype was seen only a few times. A much larger clone lies one base from this, so it may be a read error. The chain combines TRBV7-3 with TRBJ1-1; D is unclear. The germline CDR1 and CDR2 sequences are SGHTA and FQGTGA. CDR3 length: 13 amino acids. CDR3 sequence reads: CASSLMGNTKAFF. The CDR3 DNA follows: TGTGCCAGCAGCCTGATGGGGAACACTAAAGCTTTCTTT.

In regard to this clonotype: At one of its ends the junction is not consistent with the germline gene, which may arise from a read error. The chain is built from TRBV30 and TRBJ1-1; D is unresolved. The CDR3 sequence is 13 residues long. Per the germline V gene, CDR1 is GTSNPN and CDR2 is SVGIG (reference sequence). The CDR3 nucleotides read TGTGCCTGGAGTGCACGGCAGAACACTGAAGCTTCCTTT. Amino acids: CAWSARQNTEASF. Together with reference TRBV30 and TRBJ1-1, the CDR3 gives the full variable domain: SQTIHQWPATLVQPVGSPLSLECTVEGTSNPNLYWYRQAAGRGLQLLFYSVGIGQISSEVPQNLSASRPQDRQFILSSKKLLLSDSGFYLCAWSARQNTEASFGQGTRLTVV.

To note about this clonotype: An end of the junction differs from the germline gene, which may be a read error. The chain recombines TRBV11-2 with TRBJ2-7; D is undetermined. This CDR3 has 13 amino acids. Per germline, CDR1 SGHAT and CDR2 FQNNGV. Here the CDR3 reads CASSLCELVSQYF. The CDR3 DNA sequence: TGTGCCAGTAGCTTATGTGAGCTAGTGTCGCAGTACTTC.

This clonotype has just one count. The CDR3 does not close with the conserved phenylalanine or tryptophan, likely indicating a read error. No DNA is shown, since the ends of the CDR3 on it are uncertain; the CDR3 is the one TCRdb lists. The gene calls are TRBV6-2 or TRBV6-3 and TRBJ2-7. CDR1 and CDR2 (germline): MNHEY, SVGEGT. The CDR3 region is 12 residues in length, termini included. This CDR3 reads CASSYNPYEQYS.